This TCR beta chain was identified during a study of T cells in Graves' hyperthyroidism and ophthalmopathy. Study-wide context: Peripheral blood specimens were obtained at initial diagnosis, prior to any treatment.

This clonotype was detected only a few times. Its antigen is not identified. Hyperthyroidism, newly diagnosed and lasting under 2 months, affected patients aged 18 to 65. Those patients with uncontrolled infection, other autoimmune disease, pregnancy or lactation were excluded. TCR beta CDR3 region amplification was performed from RNA transcripts. HTBI primers were used for first-round RT-PCR of the TCR CDR3. TCRdb recomputed calls from the multiplex PCR reads with MiXCR, one row per CDR3 protein. The repertoire holds 700,000 or so distinct CDR3 sequences, with over 15% as singletons. Study-level points and caveats: A 13 V-J signature model discriminated ophthalmopathy versus stable hyperthyroidism.

This TCR was recovered from a man aged 18 to 30 with Graves' hyperthyroidism. The sequenced sample was blood.

CDR3 sequence: CASSHPGREETQYF. The CDR3 coding sequence is TGTGCCAGCAGCCACCCGGGAAGAGAGGAGACCCAGTACTTC. The rearrangement links TRBV7-7 to TRBJ2-5, with a tentative D call TRBD2 (5 bases). V was pared by 5 bases and J by 5 bases, with 15 bases between. The CDR3 is 14 residues long. CDR1 is SSHAT and CDR2 is FNYEAQ in the germline V gene (reference sequence).